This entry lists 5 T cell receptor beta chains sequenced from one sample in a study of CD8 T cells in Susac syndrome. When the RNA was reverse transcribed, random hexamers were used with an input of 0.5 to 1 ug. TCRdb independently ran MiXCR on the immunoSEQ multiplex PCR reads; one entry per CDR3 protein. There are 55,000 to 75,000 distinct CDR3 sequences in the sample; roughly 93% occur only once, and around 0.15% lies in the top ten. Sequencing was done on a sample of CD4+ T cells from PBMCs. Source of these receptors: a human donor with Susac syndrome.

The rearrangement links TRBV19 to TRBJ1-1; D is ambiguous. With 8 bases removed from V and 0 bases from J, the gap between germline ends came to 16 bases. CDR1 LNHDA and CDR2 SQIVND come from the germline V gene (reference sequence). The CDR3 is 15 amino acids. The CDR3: CASGEGGYMNTEAFF. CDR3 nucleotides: TGTGCCAGTGGTGAGGGCGGCTACATGAACACTGAAGCTTTCTTT.

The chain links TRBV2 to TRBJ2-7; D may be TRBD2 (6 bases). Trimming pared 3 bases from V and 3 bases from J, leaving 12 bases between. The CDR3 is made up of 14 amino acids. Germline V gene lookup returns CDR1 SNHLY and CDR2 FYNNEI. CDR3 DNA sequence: TGTGCCAGCAGTGACCCAGGGACTCTCTACGAGCAGTACTTC. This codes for CASSDPGTLYEQYF. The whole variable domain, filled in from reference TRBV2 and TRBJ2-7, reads EPEVTQTPSHQVTQMGQEVILRCVPISNHLYFYWYRQILGQKVEFLVSFYNNEISEKSEIFDDQFSVERPDGSNFTLKIRSTKLEDSAMYFCASSDPGTLYEQYFGPGTRLTVT.

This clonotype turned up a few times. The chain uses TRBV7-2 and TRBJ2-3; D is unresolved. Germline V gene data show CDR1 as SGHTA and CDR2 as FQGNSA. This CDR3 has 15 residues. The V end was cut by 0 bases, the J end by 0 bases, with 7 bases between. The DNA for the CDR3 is TGTGCCAGCAGCTTAGCCTTGGACAGCACAGATACGCAGTATTTT. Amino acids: CASSLALDSTDTQYF.

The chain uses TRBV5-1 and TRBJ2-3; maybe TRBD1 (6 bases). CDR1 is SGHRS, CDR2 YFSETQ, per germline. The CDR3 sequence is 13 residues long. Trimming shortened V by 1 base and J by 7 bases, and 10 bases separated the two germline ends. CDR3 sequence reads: CASSLLGGNTQYF. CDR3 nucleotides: TGCGCCAGCAGCTTGCTAGGGGGAAATACGCAGTATTTT.

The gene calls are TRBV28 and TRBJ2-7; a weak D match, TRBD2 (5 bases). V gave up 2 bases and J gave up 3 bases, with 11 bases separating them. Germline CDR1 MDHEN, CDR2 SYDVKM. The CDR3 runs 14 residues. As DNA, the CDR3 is TGTGCCAGCAGTTTAGAGGGTTTCTACTACGAGCAGTACTTC. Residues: CASSLEGFYYEQYF.